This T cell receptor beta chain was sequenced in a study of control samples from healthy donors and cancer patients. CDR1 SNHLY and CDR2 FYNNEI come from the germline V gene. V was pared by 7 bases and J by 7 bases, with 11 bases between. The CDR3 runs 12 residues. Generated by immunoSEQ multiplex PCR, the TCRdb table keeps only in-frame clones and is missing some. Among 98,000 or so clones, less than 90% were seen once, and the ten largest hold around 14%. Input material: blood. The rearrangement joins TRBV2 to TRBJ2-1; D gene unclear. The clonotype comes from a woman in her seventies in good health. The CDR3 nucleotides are TGTGCCAGCACTAGTCTGGGAAATGAGCAGTTCTTC. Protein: CASTSLGNEQFF.